Following are 30 T cell receptor beta chains from one sample sequenced in a study of blood T cells in healthy people across ages. The use of a sample-barcoded 5' primer and a J-beta primer mix characterized a second PCR of roughly 7 to 11 cycles. TCRdb itself ran the 5' RACE reads through MiXCR, one entry per CDR3 protein. This sample has under 850,000 distinct CDR3 sequences, with around 34% found just once. The source material was blood. These receptors all stem from a man between 18 and 29 years old in good health.

In this sample, this clonotype turned up many times. The J gene is TRBJ2-5, the V gene TRBV7-2; no clear D. Trimming removed 5 bases from V and 5 bases from J, with 15 bases in between. Per germline, CDR1 SGHTA and CDR2 FQGNSA. The CDR3 runs 14 residues. Here the CDR3 reads CASSVTGFTETQYF. The CDR3 nucleotides are TGTGCCAGCAGCGTCACCGGGTTTACGGAGACCCAGTACTTC.

CDR3 DNA sequence: TGTGCCAGCAACGCGTGGGCCGGTGAGCAGTTCTTC. Encoded protein: CASNAWAGEQFF. The V gene is TRBV7-9, the J gene TRBJ2-1; no definite D call. Germline CDR1 is SEHNR and CDR2 is FQNEAQ (reference sequence). The CDR3 has 12 amino acids. V was trimmed by 7 bases and J by 9 bases, leaving 13 bases between them.

This CDR3 is CASSRVAGFTDTQYF. CDR3 sequence (DNA): TGTGCCAGCTCGAGGGTGGCAGGGTTCACAGATACGCAGTATTTT. The chain combines TRBV6-5 with TRBJ2-3; D might be TRBD1 or TRBD2, each matching 5 bases. The CDR3 is made up of 15 amino acids. V lost 8 bases and J lost 2, with 17 bases in between. The germline V gene encodes CDR1 MNHEY and CDR2 SVGAGI.

In this sample, this clonotype turned up many times. The rearrangement uses TRBV4-3 and TRBJ2-6; 7 nucleotides line up with TRBD1. In germline, CDR1 is LGHNA, CDR2 YSLEER. With V trimmed by 2 bases and J by 2 bases, 3 bases remained unmatched. This CDR3 has 16 amino acids. The CDR3, as DNA: TGCGCCAGCAGCCAACTGACAGGGCCTGGGGCCAACGTCCTGACTTTC. It encodes CASSQLTGPGANVLTF.

This clonotype was observed a single time. The rearrangement joins TRBV25-1 to TRBJ1-1; TRBD1 agrees at 8 bases. This CDR3 comprises 15 residues. The germline gives CDR1 MGHDK, CDR2 SYGVNS. V gave up 11 bases and J gave up 1 base; unmatched junction bases: 12. CDR3 in amino acids: CAHRFRDRSNTEAFF. The CDR3 nucleotides read TGTGCCCACCGGTTCCGGGACAGGTCGAACACTGAAGCTTTCTTT.

The chain uses TRBV10-3 and TRBJ2-7; perhaps TRBD2 as D (7 bases). Trimming took off 1 base at V and 2 bases at J, with 15 bases between the two ends. The CDR3 loop spans 16 amino acids. CDR1 ENHRY and CDR2 SYGVKD come from the germline V gene. The CDR3 region has the DNA TGTGCCATCAGTGAGTGGACGAGGGGGACTACCTACGAGCAGTACTTC. This codes for CAISEWTRGTTYEQYF.

Only a few counts were recorded for this clonotype. The chain is built from TRBV6-5 and TRBJ1-1; D perhaps matches TRBD1 (5 bases). Germline CDR1 MNHEY, CDR2 SVGAGI. This CDR3 region has 16 residues. V shed 6 bases and J shed 2 bases, with 19 bases lying between them. The CDR3, as DNA: TGTGCCAGCAGATACGATCCCTTCGGGGGAAACACTGAAGCTTTCTTT. Its protein is CASRYDPFGGNTEAFF.

This clonotype occurred a few times. The chain couples TRBV7-3 to TRBJ2-5; D unclear. V lost 5 bases and J lost 1, with 14 bases in between. CDR3 size: 15 residues. Germline V gives CDR1 SGHTA, CDR2 FQGTGA. The CDR3 DNA sequence: TGTGCCAGCAGCGCGAACACGGGCCGCCAAGAGACCCAGTACTTC. Protein product: CASSANTGRQETQYF.

The chain carries TRBV5-4 and TRBJ1-1, with unresolved D. V lost 1 base, J lost 2 bases, and 9 bases lay in between. The CDR3 totals 14 residues. CDR1 and CDR2 from the germline V gene are SGHNT and YYREEE (reference sequence). CDR3 sequence (DNA): TGTGCCAGCAGCTTGCGGCCAGAAAACACTGAAGCTTTCTTT. It specifies CASSLRPENTEAFF.

On this clonotype: Germline is not matched at one junction end, which may reflect a read error. The chain combines TRBV20-1 with TRBJ2-5, with 8 bases that match TRBD1. The CDR3 totals 16 residues. The germline V gene encodes CDR1 DFQATT and CDR2 SNEGSKA (reference sequence). In DNA, the CDR3 is TGCAGTGCTGGAGATCTCAGGGGGCTTTTCGTAGAGACCCAGTACTTC. It translates to CSAGDLRGLFVETQYF.

V usage is TRBV25-1 and J usage is TRBJ2-7, with TRBD1 matching 7 bases. The J call could be wrong; TRBJ2-5 is a better fit for the DNA end. Germline assignment: CDR1 MGHDK and CDR2 SYGVNS. This CDR3 has 13 residues. The CDR3 here is CASSQGVAETQYF. The CDR3 DNA reads as TGTGCCAGCAGTCAGGGGGTGGCAGAGACCCAGTACTTC.

This clonotype was observed a handful of times. The CDR3 loop is CASSPAGQTNSPLHF. In DNA form, the CDR3 reads TGTGCCAGCTCACCGGCGGGACAGACGAATTCACCCCTCCACTTT. The chain carries TRBV18 and TRBJ1-6; 7 nucleotides align to TRBD1. V lost 3 bases and J lost 7; bases outside the gene matches: 6. The CDR3 consists of 15 residues. Germline V gene lookup returns CDR1 KGHSH and CDR2 LQKENI.

This clonotype has more than one count but fewer than ten. V usage is TRBV27 and J usage is TRBJ2-4; 7 bases map to TRBD1. With V trimmed by 5 bases and J by 13 bases, 26 bases remained unmatched. This CDR3 is built from 18 residues. Germline CDR1 and CDR2: MNHEY and SMNVEV (reference sequence). In DNA form, the CDR3 reads TGTGCCAGCAGTACACGTCTCCATCCGGGACAGCCGTCCAATGAGCAGTACTTC. Translated, it gives CASSTRLHPGQPSNEQYF.

A note on this clonotype: The CDR3 ends on some other residue instead of the conserved phenylalanine or tryptophan, so this is likely a read error. The V and J genes are TRBV2 and TRBJ1-5; TRBD1 matches 7 bases. Unmatched junction bases numbered 3, after V lost 8 bases and J lost 2 bases. CDR1 is SNHLY, CDR2 FYNNEI, per germline. The CDR3 has 13 residues. CDR3 bases: TGTGCCAGCGAAGACAGGGGCAATCAGCCCCAGCATGTT. It encodes CASEDRGNQPQHV.

This clonotype was picked up one time. The chain joins TRBV20-1 to TRBJ1-4; 10 nucleotides agree with TRBD1. Germline CDR1 reads DFQATT; CDR2 reads SNEGSKA (reference sequence). This CDR3 is built from 19 residues. J gave up 6 bases and V 4 bases, and 20 bases lay outside the gene matches. DNA of the CDR3: TGCAGTGCTAAGTATCCGGGACAGGGGATTTCTAATTGGGATGAAAAACTGTTTTTT. Its translation: CSAKYPGQGISNWDEKLFF.

This chain links TRBV12-3 or TRBV12-4 with TRBJ2-4; no reliable D call. Judging by the DNA end, TRBJ2-5 fits better; the J call may be wrong. CDR3 length equals 13 residues. The CDR3 region is CASSLRFRETQYF. The CDR3 region has the DNA TGTGCCAGCAGCTTGAGGTTTCGAGAGACCCAGTACTTC.

The rearrangement joins TRBV30 to TRBJ1-6, with 7 bases identical to TRBD1. This CDR3 spans 15 amino acids. The V segment lost 5 bases and the J segment 6 bases; nucleotides outside the gene matches: 10. The germline CDR1 and CDR2 sequences are GTSNPN and SVGIG (reference sequence). DNA for the CDR3: TGTGCCTGGGGTTGGACCGGGACAGTTAATTCACCCCTCCACTTT. Its translation is CAWGWTGTVNSPLHF.

As to this clonotype: The junction and the germline gene differ at one end; a read error may be behind it. The CDR3, as DNA: TGTGCCAGCAGCCCCCGACGGGGCAACCAAGAGTCCCAGTACTTC. This gives the protein CASSPRRGNQESQYF. The chain carries TRBV7-9 and TRBJ2-5; D is possibly TRBD1 or TRBD2 (5 bases each). The CDR3 contains 15 residues. Germline loops: CDR1 SEHNR, CDR2 FQNEAQ (reference sequence).

This rearrangement joins TRBV7-3 to TRBJ1-1; TRBD1 is a possible D gene (5 bases). From germline, CDR1 is SGHTA and CDR2 FQGTGA. Trimming cost V 6 bases and J 5 bases, with 13 bases left between them. The CDR3 covers 13 residues. The DNA of the CDR3 is TGTGCCAGCAGGATCGGGACCGAGACTGAAGCTTTCTTT. Translation gives CASRIGTETEAFF.

V usage is TRBV6-2 or TRBV6-3 and J usage is TRBJ2-5; a possible D gene is TRBD1 (6 bases). The CDR3 has 13 amino acids. CDR1 is MNHEY and CDR2 is SVGEGT in the germline V gene. V lost 7 bases, J lost 3 bases, and 12 bases lay in between. The CDR3 DNA follows: TGTGCCAGCACCCCGCGACAGGAAGAGACCCAGTACTTC. This encodes CASTPRQEETQYF.

Worth noting for this clonotype: Possible read error: a much larger clone is one base away. The chain couples TRBV6-2 or TRBV6-3 to TRBJ2-1; D is possibly TRBD1 or TRBD2 (5 bases each). Germline values: CDR1 MNHEY, CDR2 SVGEGT. V lost 8 bases and J lost 0, with 5 bases in between. The CDR3 is 12 amino acids. CDR3 sequence (DNA): TGTGCCAGCGGGGGCTCCTACAATGAGCAGTTCTTC. It specifies CASGGSYNEQFF.

This clonotype was counted a few times. The V and J genes are TRBV2 and TRBJ1-6; the match to TRBD1 covers 7 bases. The trim removed 5 bases at V and 7 bases at J, leaving 8 bases unmatched. The germline V gene has CDR1 SNHLY and CDR2 FYNNEI. The CDR3 length is 15 residues. The CDR3 loop reads CASSRTPGQNSPLHF. The CDR3 DNA is TGTGCCAGCAGTCGCACACCGGGACAGAATTCACCCCTCCACTTT.

The chain uses TRBV10-3 and TRBJ2-1, with 7 bases identical to TRBD2. This CDR3 has 20 amino acids. The J segment lost 0 bases and the V segment lost 6 bases, leaving 20 bases of the junction unmatched. CDR1 and CDR2 (germline): ENHRY, SYGVKD. The DNA of the CDR3 is TGTGCCATCAGCCGGGGGGTGGGGTCCAACCTCTTGAGCTCCTACAATGAGCAGTTCTTC. Translating gives CAISRGVGSNLLSSYNEQFF.

This rearrangement joins TRBV7-6 to TRBJ2-3; 8 nucleotides line up with TRBD1. The CDR3 sequence is 15 residues long. V shed 3 bases and J 4 bases; nucleotides not matched to a gene: 6. Per the germline V gene, CDR1 is SGHVS and CDR2 is FNYEAQ. The CDR3 DNA follows: TGTGCCAGCAGCTTCGGACAGGGTGGTTCAGATACGCAGTATTTT. This gives the protein CASSFGQGGSDTQYF.

The chain uses TRBV5-1 and TRBJ1-1; D remains unclear. The germline V gene has CDR1 SGHRS and CDR2 YFSETQ. The CDR3 contains 15 residues. Trimming took 1 base from V and 3 from J, leaving 13 bases between them. CDR3 sequence (DNA): TGCGCCAGCAGCTTGTTGGTGCAGGCCGACACTGAAGCTTTCTTT. Protein product: CASSLLVQADTEAFF.

The chain is built from TRBV5-1 and TRBJ1-2; D is possibly TRBD1 (6 bases). CDR3 length: 15 amino acids. V lost 1 base and J 4 bases, leaving 14 bases between the germline ends. CDR1 is SGHRS, CDR2 YFSETQ, per germline. CDR3 nucleotides: TGCGCCAGCAGCTTGAACAGGGTAGATCCCTATGGCTACACCTTC. Residues: CASSLNRVDPYGYTF.

Only a few counts were recorded for this clonotype. The V gene is TRBV4-1, the J gene TRBJ1-2, with a weak D call TRBD1 (5 bases). The CDR3 loop spans 13 amino acids. V lost 1 base to trimming and J lost 7 bases, with 10 bases between them. CDR1 MGHRA and CDR2 YSYEKL come from the germline V gene. The CDR3 is CASSQGQGVGYTF. As DNA, the CDR3 is TGCGCCAGCAGCCAAGGGCAGGGTGTTGGCTACACCTTC.

The rearrangement links TRBV6-2 or TRBV6-3 to TRBJ2-7; D not certain. Germline loops: CDR1 MNHEY, CDR2 SVGEGT. Trimming removed 2 bases from V and 2 bases from J, with 7 bases in between. The CDR3 loop spans 13 amino acids. CDR3 protein: CASSYGVTYEQYF. Written as DNA, the CDR3 is TGTGCCAGCAGTTACGGAGTAACCTACGAGCAGTACTTC.

The chain has TRBV7-2 and TRBJ2-7; D gene uncertain. V was trimmed by 1 base and J by 0 bases, leaving 16 bases between them. The CDR3 runs to 17 residues. Germline V lookup: CDR1 SGHTA, CDR2 FQGNSA. CDR3 nucleotides: TGTGCCAGCAGCTTAGTGTTGGCCGGCAGTAGCTCCTACGAGCAGTACTTC. It yields the protein CASSLVLAGSSSYEQYF. Full variable domain (missing parts from reference TRBV7-2 and TRBJ2-7): GAGVSQSPSNKVTEKGKDVELRCDPISGHTALYWYRQSLGQGLEFLIYFQGNSAPDKSGLPSDRFSAERTGGSVSTLTIQRTQQEDSAVYLCASSLVLAGSSSYEQYFGPGTRLTVT.

Details on this clonotype: A much larger clone is a single base away; this may be a read error. The chain uses TRBV20-1 and TRBJ2-3; unclear D gene. CDR3 size: 11 residues. V was pared by 8 bases and J by 6 bases, with 12 bases between. CDR1 and CDR2 (germline): DFQATT, SNEGSKA (reference sequence). CDR3 sequence: CSTTPSDTQYF. CDR3 nucleotides: TGCAGTACCACTCCCTCGGATACGCAGTATTTT.